A single sample is the source of the 23 T cell receptor beta chains below, sequenced in a study of OX40 agonist ivuxolimab in advanced cancers. The data were produced by immunoSEQ multiplex PCR, yet TCRdb's version contains in-frame clones alone and is incomplete. The profile shows fewer than 110,000 clones, roughly 90% of them singletons. Sequences were derived from CD4+ or CD8+ T cells sorted from blood, sampled in a trial of the OX40 agonist ivuxolimab. These TCRs come from an adult with an advanced solid tumor such as melanoma, head and neck, liver or kidney cancer.

This chain uses TRBV7-2 with TRBJ1-2, with D possibly being TRBD1 (6 bases). This CDR3 is 14 amino acids long. The germline gives CDR1 SGHTA, CDR2 FQGNSA. Trimming cost V 5 bases and J 4 bases, with 14 bases left between them. The CDR3 sequence: CASSPEGGAYGYTF. DNA of the CDR3: TGTGCCAGCAGCCCCGAGGGGGGGGCCTATGGCTACACCTTC.

The J gene is TRBJ1-5, the V gene TRBV19; D remains ambiguous. The V and J ends lost 10 bases and 0 bases respectively, with 13 bases between them. The germline gives CDR1 LNHDA, CDR2 SQIVND (reference sequence). The length of the CDR3 is 14 residues. The CDR3 bases are TGTGCCACGACGGACGGGGATAGCAATCAGCCCCAGCATTTT. Translating gives CATTDGDSNQPQHF.

In nucleotides, the CDR3 is TGTGCCAGTAGCATCCGGACTAGCGGGAGGAGAGAGACCCAGTACTTC. Amino acids: CASSIRTSGRRETQYF. This chain links TRBV19 with TRBJ2-5; 14 bases align to TRBD2. This CDR3 region has 16 residues. V was pared by 6 bases and J by 4 bases, with 7 bases of the junction left unmatched. CDR1 is LNHDA and CDR2 is SQIVND in the germline V gene (reference sequence).

The genes are TRBV6-4 and TRBJ2-3, with 7 bases fitting TRBD2. J was trimmed by 0 bases and V by 2 bases; bases with no gene match: 5. The CDR3 consists of 16 residues. Looked up from germline, CDR1 is MRHNA and CDR2 is SNTAGT. This chain's CDR3 is CASSDPWRESTDTQYF. In DNA, the CDR3 is TGTGCCAGCAGTGACCCTTGGCGGGAGAGCACAGATACGCAGTATTTT.

V and J are TRBV9 and TRBJ1-1; D remains ambiguous. The CDR3 is 14 amino acids. Germline V gene sequence: CDR1 SGDLS, CDR2 YYNGEE. Between the trimmed V and J ends, which lost 3 bases and 4 bases, there was a span of 13 bases. CDR3 in DNA: TGTGCCAGCAGCGGGAGCGGGGAAGCCACTGAAGCTTTCTTT. Its protein is CASSGSGEATEAFF.

This clone was detected only a few times. The CDR3 sequence: CASSPYYRQGITYEQYF. For the CDR3, the DNA is TGCGCCAGCAGCCCCTACTATCGACAGGGCATTACCTACGAGCAGTACTTC. This chain links TRBV5-1 with TRBJ2-7; 7 nucleotides agree with TRBD1. The CDR3 has 17 amino acids. Germline CDR1 is SGHRS and CDR2 is YFSETQ. The trim removed 4 bases at V and 2 bases at J, leaving 15 bases unmatched.

V is TRBV28 and J is TRBJ1-2; 10 bases are shared with TRBD1. CDR1 and CDR2 (germline): MDHEN, SYDVKM. The CDR3 has 16 residues. V shed 5 bases, J shed 8 bases, and the junction held 14 bases outside the gene matches. CDR3 protein: CASSASGQGKGGGYTF. Here the CDR3 DNA reads TGTGCCAGCAGTGCTTCGGGACAGGGGAAGGGAGGCGGCTACACCTTC.

V usage is TRBV7-2 and J usage is TRBJ1-1; weak D call: TRBD1 (6 bases). Germline V gene lookup returns CDR1 SGHTA and CDR2 FQGNSA. The V end was cut by 1 base, the J end by 6 bases, with 12 bases between. The CDR3 covers 14 residues. CDR3 sequence: CASSLGAGVAEAFF. As DNA, the CDR3 is TGTGCCAGCAGCTTAGGGGCAGGGGTTGCTGAAGCTTTCTTT.

This clone was counted only a few times. The rearrangement joins TRBV18 to TRBJ2-3; D may be TRBD2 (7 bases). Per germline, CDR1 KGHSH and CDR2 LQKENI. The ends were cut back, 6 bases at V and 1 base at J, with 20 bases in the middle. The CDR3 length is 17 residues. The CDR3 coding sequence is TGTGCCAGCTCTCGCTGGGGGCGGGGGACCCGCACAGATACGCAGTATTTT. Amino acids: CASSRWGRGTRTDTQYF.

The V call is TRBV7-2, the J call TRBJ1-2; D gene unclear. The V gene lost 3 bases and the J gene lost 1 base, with 9 bases spanning the gap. CDR3 length equals 14 residues. Germline-derived CDR1 and CDR2 are SGHTA and FQGNSA. CDR3 nucleotides: TGTGCCAGCAGCTTGGCGGGGTTTAACTATGGCTACACCTTC. Its protein is CASSLAGFNYGYTF.

The rearrangement joins TRBV6-5 to TRBJ2-7; a possible D gene is TRBD2 (5 bases). V was pared by 0 bases and J by 0 bases, with 9 bases between. The CDR3 loop spans 15 amino acids. Germline assignment: CDR1 MNHEY and CDR2 SVGAGI. The CDR3 here is CASSYSYGDSYEQYF. CDR3 bases: TGTGCCAGCAGTTACTCGTACGGGGACTCCTACGAGCAGTACTTC.

This chain joins TRBV15 and TRBJ1-4; 12 nucleotides align to TRBD1. The germline V gene has CDR1 LNHNV and CDR2 YYDKDF (reference sequence). Losses at the gene ends were 3 bases for V and 3 bases for J; bases not matched to a gene: 2. The CDR3 sequence is 16 residues long. CDR3 bases: TGTGCCACCAGCAGGGGACAGGGGGCTGCTAATGAAAAACTGTTTTTT. It specifies CATSRGQGAANEKLFF. Drawing the rest from reference TRBV15 and TRBJ1-4, the complete variable domain is DAMVIQNPRYQVTQFGKPVTLSCSQTLNHNVMYWYQQKSSQAPKLLFHYYDKDFNNEADTPDNFQSRRPNTSFCFLDIRSPGLGDTAMYLCATSRGQGAANEKLFFGSGTQLSVL.

This clone was picked up one time. The chain carries TRBV6-1 and TRBJ2-7; D remains ambiguous. Germline-derived CDR1 and CDR2 are MNHNS and SASEGT. Trimming took off 2 bases at V and 2 bases at J, with 4 bases between the two ends. The CDR3 contains 12 residues. The CDR3: CASSEYAYEQYF. Written as DNA, the CDR3 is TGTGCCAGCAGTGAATACGCCTACGAGCAGTACTTC.

The chain couples TRBV5-1 to TRBJ2-3; D unclear. The length of the CDR3 is 19 residues. CDR1 SGHRS and CDR2 YFSETQ come from the germline V gene. V lost 4 bases, J lost 1 base, and 25 bases lay in between. The CDR3: CASSAEPSTYRRGTDTQYF. DNA for the CDR3: TGCGCCAGCAGCGCGGAACCATCAACATATAGAAGAGGCACAGATACGCAGTATTTT.

The chain couples TRBV9 to TRBJ2-4, with TRBD2 matching 7 bases. The CDR3 runs 16 residues. Per germline, CDR1 SGDLS and CDR2 YYNGEE. V shed 0 bases, J shed 7 bases, and the junction held 10 bases outside the gene matches. Here the CDR3 reads CASSVDGGGLVNIQYF. CDR3 nucleotides: TGTGCCAGCAGCGTAGACGGGGGAGGGCTCGTGAACATTCAGTACTTC. Based on the CDR3 plus reference TRBV9 and TRBJ2-4, the full variable domain is DSGVTQTPKHLITATGQRVTLRCSPRSGDLSVYWYQQSLDQGLQFLIQYYNGEERAKGNILERFSAQQFPDLHSELNLSSLELGDSALYFCASSVDGGGLVNIQYFGAGTRLSVL.

J is TRBJ2-3 and V is TRBV5-4, with D perhaps TRBD2 (7 bases). Trimming left V 5 bases short and J 3 bases short, with 10 bases between. CDR3 size: 13 residues. Germline values: CDR1 SGHNT, CDR2 YYREEE (reference sequence). CDR3 sequence: CASRKGGTDTQYF. As DNA, the CDR3 is TGTGCCAGCAGAAAGGGGGGGACAGATACGCAGTATTTT.

The rearrangement links TRBV6-1 to TRBJ2-3, with a weak D call TRBD1 (6 bases). Germline CDR1 is MNHNS and CDR2 is SASEGT. There are 14 residues in the CDR3. The V and J ends lost 7 bases and 6 bases respectively, with 17 bases between them. The CDR3 nucleotides read TGTGCCAGCATACAGGGCCCTTCGCACGATACGCAGTATTTT. Translation: CASIQGPSHDTQYF.

Turning to this clone: The junction does not match germline at one end; this may be a read error. This chain links TRBV9 with TRBJ1-2; 7 nucleotides agree with TRBD1. CDR1 SGDLS and CDR2 YYNGEE come from the germline V gene. CDR3 length: 13 residues. The CDR3 loop reads CVSSAYRGHGYTF. The CDR3 DNA reads as TGTGTCAGCAGCGCCTACAGGGGTCATGGCTACACCTTC.

This chain joins TRBV7-8 and TRBJ1-2, with D tentatively TRBD1 (6 bases). The CDR3 is made up of 16 amino acids. The germline V gene encodes CDR1 SGHVS and CDR2 FQNEAQ. V lost 5 bases and J 0 bases, leaving 16 bases between the germline ends. CDR3 region: CASSPDGGGSNYGYTF. For the CDR3, the DNA is TGTGCCAGCAGCCCCGACGGTGGGGGCTCTAACTATGGCTACACCTTC.

The chain joins TRBV9 to TRBJ2-5; either TRBD1 or TRBD2 may fit D (6 bases each). Trimming took off 0 bases at V and 5 bases at J, with 17 bases between the two ends. The V gene's germline CDR1 is SGDLS and CDR2 YYNGEE. This CDR3 region has 16 residues. The CDR3 loop reads CASSVGASEGGETQYF. The CDR3 DNA reads as TGTGCCAGCAGCGTAGGCGCTAGCGAAGGGGGGGAGACCCAGTACTTC.

This clone came up once. CDR3 loop: CASSLNYGYTF. CDR3 bases: TGTGCCAGTAGTCTTAACTATGGCTACACCTTC. The chain combines TRBV19 with TRBJ1-2; D gene unclear. The CDR3 runs 11 residues. Germline V lookup: CDR1 LNHDA, CDR2 SQIVND (reference sequence). Trimming removed 5 bases from V and 1 base from J, with 2 bases in between. The full variable domain, with the rest looked up from reference TRBV19 and TRBJ1-2, is DGGITQSPKYLFRKEGQNVTLSCEQNLNHDAMYWYRQDPGQGLRLIYYSQIVNDFQKGDIAEGYSVSREKKESFPLTVTSAQKNPTAFYLCASSLNYGYTFGSGTRLTVV.

The chain recombines TRBV5-1 with TRBJ2-3, with D possibly matching TRBD2 (6 bases). Trimming left V 6 bases short and J 0 bases short, with 11 bases between. The length of the CDR3 is 14 residues. Germline loops: CDR1 SGHRS, CDR2 YFSETQ. The chain's CDR3 is CASTGTVSTDTQYF. The CDR3 DNA reads TGCGCCAGCACCGGGACTGTTAGCACAGATACGCAGTATTTT.

In this sample, this clone turned up once. This chain connects TRBV4-2 to TRBJ1-4, with no clear D. V dropped 4 bases and J dropped 0 bases, with 9 bases sitting between them. Germline V lookup: CDR1 LGHNA, CDR2 YNFKEQ. The CDR3 is 15 residues long. In DNA, the CDR3 is TGTGCCAGCAGCCTCTCCGGAGCAACTAATGAAAAACTGTTTTTT. Translation gives CASSLSGATNEKLFF.